A single sample gave rise to the 2 T cell receptor beta chains below, sequenced in a study of post-analysis software for immune sequencing data. Study-wide results and limits: Controls had lower frequencies than patients of about 5 TRBV segments, which included TRBV5-6, TRBV5-1 and TRBV20-1.

Unique molecular identifiers tagged the TCR beta cDNA libraries. In TCRdb, the PCR reads were re-called with MiXCR into one record per CDR3 protein. The sample lists hundreds of thousands of distinct CDR3 sequences; less than 35% were seen once. These receptors' antigens are unknown. Sequencing input: blood. These receptors all come from a girl aged 10 to 17 with multiple sclerosis.

In the case of this clonotype: At one end the junction does not follow the germline gene, possibly because of a read error. The CDR3 DNA reads TGTAGTGCATTCGTGGGACAGGGAAAGTATTTT. This gives the protein CSAFVGQGKYF. The chain recombines TRBV20-1 with TRBJ2-3, with 9 bases fitting TRBD1. In germline, CDR1 is DFQATT, CDR2 SNEGSKA (reference sequence). The CDR3 has 11 residues.

The chain links TRBV5-5 to TRBJ1-6; 8 nucleotides match TRBD1. The junction had 4 bases not matched to a gene; V was cut back by 3 bases and J by 2 bases. The germline V gene has CDR1 SGHKS and CDR2 YYEKEE (reference sequence). This CDR3 comprises 16 residues. The CDR3 region is CASSSGQGTYNSPLHF. DNA for the CDR3: TGTGCCAGCAGCTCCGGACAGGGCACCTATAATTCACCCCTCCACTTT. Full variable domain (rest looked up from reference TRBV5-5 and TRBJ1-6): DAGVTQSPTHLIKTRGQQVTLRCSPISGHKSVSWYQQVLGQGPQFIFQYYEKEERGRGNFPDRFSARQFPNYSSELNVNALLLGDSALYLCASSSGQGTYNSPLHFGNGTRLTVT.